What follows describes a single TCR beta chain. Antigen: not known. The data originate from a study of vaccination and CD4 T cells after COVID-19. In germline, CDR1 is MNHEY, CDR2 SVGEGT. This CDR3 is built from 16 residues. V was pared by 0 bases and J by 13 bases, with 15 bases of the junction left unmatched. The sample's treatment: approximately 9-day PBMC culture with coronavirus spike peptide pools or control peptides (ViraFEST assay). The assay that was used to sequence DNA from cultured CD4+ T cells was the Oncomine TCR Beta short-read assay. TCRdb processed the PCR reads anew with MiXCR; each CDR3 protein has one entry. There are about 4,300 distinct CDR3 sequences in the sample; 45% occur only once, and approximately 43% lies in the top ten.

The sequencing input was CD4+ T cells from blood, cultured in vitro. The chain has TRBV6-2 or TRBV6-3 and TRBJ2-1, with TRBD1 matching over 7 bases. This receptor was taken from a human donor who had recovered from COVID-19. The CDR3 sequence: CASSYSIGTVSPVQFF. CDR3 nucleotide sequence: TGTGCCAGCAGTTACTCGATTGGGACAGTCTCCCCCGTTCAGTTCTTC.